These 5 T cell receptor beta chains came from one sample sequenced in a study of OX40 agonist ivuxolimab in advanced cancers. The method was immunoSEQ multiplex PCR; TCRdb's version includes in-frame clones alone and lacks a portion of them. The sample lists about 96,000 clones; under 85% were seen once. The sequencing here drew on CD4+ or CD8+ T cells sorted from blood, taken in a trial of the OX40 agonist ivuxolimab. These receptors originate from an adult with an advanced solid tumor such as melanoma, head and neck, liver or kidney cancer.

This clone was detected ten times or more. J is TRBJ1-1 and V is TRBV4-2; 11 positions agree with TRBD1. Germline V gene sequence: CDR1 LGHNA, CDR2 YNFKEQ. V dropped 4 bases and J dropped 5; count of bases not matched to a gene: 6. The CDR3 is 15 amino acids. The CDR3 nucleotides read TGTGCCAGCAGCCCGGACAGGGGGCATGGGACTGAAGCTTTCTTT. Translated, it gives CASSPDRGHGTEAFF.

This clone appeared a few times. The rearrangement links TRBV7-9 to TRBJ2-1; D is tentatively TRBD1 or TRBD2 (6 bases each). V shed 4 bases and J shed 6 bases, with 16 bases lying between them. The germline V gene encodes CDR1 SEHNR and CDR2 FQNEAQ (reference sequence). This CDR3 has 15 residues. Here the CDR3 reads CASSSRQAGSNEQFF. CDR3 nucleotide sequence: TGTGCCAGCAGCTCAAGACAGGCGGGGAGCAATGAGCAGTTCTTC.

This chain links TRBV19 with TRBJ2-1; 11 bases are a match to TRBD2. Germline assignment: CDR1 LNHDA and CDR2 SQIVND (reference sequence). The CDR3 is made up of 14 amino acids. The ends lost 5 bases at V and 6 bases at J; junction bases unmatched: 3. CDR3 in amino acids: CASSGGLAVNEQFF. In DNA, the CDR3 is TGTGCCAGTAGTGGGGGACTAGCGGTCAATGAGCAGTTCTTC.

The chain combines TRBV4-3 with TRBJ2-1, with a weak D call TRBD1 (6 bases). The CDR3 sequence is 18 residues long. Looked up from germline, CDR1 is LGHNA and CDR2 is YSLEER. V lost 0 bases and J 8 bases, leaving 23 bases between the germline ends. The CDR3 region has the DNA TGCGCCAGCAGCCAAGATCTGTCCGTCGGACAGTCCGGGCATGAGCAGTTCTTC. This codes for CASSQDLSVGQSGHEQFF.

The chain has TRBV7-8 and TRBJ2-1, with 9 bases that match TRBD2. This CDR3 has 17 amino acids. Germline CDR1 reads SGHVS; CDR2 reads FQNEAQ. The V and J ends lost 1 base and 9 bases, in that order; junction bases with no gene match: 13. CDR3 residues: CASSLGAAGGPQGEQFF. The CDR3 nucleotides read TGTGCCAGCAGCTTAGGTGCGGCGGGAGGGCCTCAGGGTGAGCAGTTCTTC. The variable domain in full, completed from reference TRBV7-8 and TRBJ2-1, reads GAGVSQSPRYKVAKRGQDVALRCDPISGHVSLFWYQQALGQGPEFLTYFQNEAQLDKSGLPSDRFFAERPEGSVSTLKIQRTQQEDSAVYLCASSLGAAGGPQGEQFFGPGTRLTVL.